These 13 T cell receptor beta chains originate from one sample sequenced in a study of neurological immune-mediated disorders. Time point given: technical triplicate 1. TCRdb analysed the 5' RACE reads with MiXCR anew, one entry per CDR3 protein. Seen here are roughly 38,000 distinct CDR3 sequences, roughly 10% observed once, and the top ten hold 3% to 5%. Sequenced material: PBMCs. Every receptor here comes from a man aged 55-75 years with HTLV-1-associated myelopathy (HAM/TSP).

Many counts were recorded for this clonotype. Written as DNA, the CDR3 is TGTGCCATCAGTGAGTCGAGGGGAACCGGGAGGGAGTTCTTC. This gives the protein CAISESRGTGREFF. V and J are TRBV10-3 and TRBJ2-1; 8 bases map to TRBD2. Germline V lookup: CDR1 ENHRY, CDR2 SYGVKD. The CDR3 covers 14 residues. V shed 0 bases, J shed 14 bases, and the junction held 9 bases outside the gene matches.

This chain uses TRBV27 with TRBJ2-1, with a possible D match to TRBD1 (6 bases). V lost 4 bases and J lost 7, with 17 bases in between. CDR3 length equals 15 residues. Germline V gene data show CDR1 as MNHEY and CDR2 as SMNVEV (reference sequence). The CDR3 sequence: CASSSLLQGRNEQFF. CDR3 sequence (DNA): TGTGCCAGCAGTTCCCTTCTTCAGGGGCGGAATGAGCAGTTCTTC.

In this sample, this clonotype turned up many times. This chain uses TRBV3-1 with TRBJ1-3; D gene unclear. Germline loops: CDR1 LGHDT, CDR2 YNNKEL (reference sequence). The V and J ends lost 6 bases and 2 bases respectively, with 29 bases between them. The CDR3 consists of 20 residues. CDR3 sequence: CASSGSRVGARIITGNTIYF. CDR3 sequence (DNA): TGTGCCAGCAGTGGAAGTCGGGTAGGAGCAAGGATTATTACTGGAAACACCATATATTTT.

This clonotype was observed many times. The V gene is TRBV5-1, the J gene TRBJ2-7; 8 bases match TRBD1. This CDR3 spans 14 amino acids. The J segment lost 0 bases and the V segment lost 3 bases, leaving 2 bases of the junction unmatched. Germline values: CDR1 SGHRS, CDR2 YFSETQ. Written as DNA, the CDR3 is TGCGCCAGCAGCTCCGGGACAGGCTCCTACGAGCAGTACTTC. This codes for CASSSGTGSYEQYF.

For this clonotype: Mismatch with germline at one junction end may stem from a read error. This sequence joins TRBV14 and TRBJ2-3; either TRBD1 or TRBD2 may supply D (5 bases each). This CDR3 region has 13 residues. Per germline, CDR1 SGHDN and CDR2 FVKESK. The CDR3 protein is CASRWGSADTQYF. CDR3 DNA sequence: TGTGCTAGCAGATGGGGGTCTGCAGATACGCAGTATTTT.

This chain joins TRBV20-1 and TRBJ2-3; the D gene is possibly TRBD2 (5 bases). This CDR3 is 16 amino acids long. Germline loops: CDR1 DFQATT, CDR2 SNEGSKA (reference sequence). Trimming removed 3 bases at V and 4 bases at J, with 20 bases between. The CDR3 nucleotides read TGCAGTGCTAGCGAGCTGCTATCGGGATTCGCAGATACGCAGTATTTT. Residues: CSASELLSGFADTQYF.

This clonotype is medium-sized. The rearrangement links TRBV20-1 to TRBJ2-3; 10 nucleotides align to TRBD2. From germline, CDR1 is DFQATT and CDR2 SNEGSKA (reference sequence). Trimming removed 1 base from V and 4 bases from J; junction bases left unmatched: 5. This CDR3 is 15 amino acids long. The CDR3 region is CSARGSSGRPDTQYF. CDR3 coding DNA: TGCAGTGCTAGAGGATCTAGCGGGAGACCAGATACGCAGTATTTT.

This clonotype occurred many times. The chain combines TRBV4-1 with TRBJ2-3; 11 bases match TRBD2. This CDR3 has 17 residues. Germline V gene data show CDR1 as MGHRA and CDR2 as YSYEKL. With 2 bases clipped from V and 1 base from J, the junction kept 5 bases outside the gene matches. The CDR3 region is CASSQSPGLAGTDTQYF. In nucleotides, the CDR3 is TGCGCCAGCAGCCAATCTCCGGGACTAGCGGGCACAGATACGCAGTATTTT.

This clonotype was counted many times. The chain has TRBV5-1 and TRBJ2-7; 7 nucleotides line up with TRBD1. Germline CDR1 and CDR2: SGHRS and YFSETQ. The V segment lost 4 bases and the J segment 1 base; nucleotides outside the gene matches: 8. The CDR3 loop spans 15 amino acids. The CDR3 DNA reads TGCGCCAGCAGCCCAGGACAGGTGCGATCCTACGAGCAGTACTTC. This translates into CASSPGQVRSYEQYF.

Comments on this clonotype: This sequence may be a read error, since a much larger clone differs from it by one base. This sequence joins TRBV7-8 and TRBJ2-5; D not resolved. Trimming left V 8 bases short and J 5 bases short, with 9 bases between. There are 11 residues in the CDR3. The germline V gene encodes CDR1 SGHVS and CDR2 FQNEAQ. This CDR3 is CASLLGETQYF. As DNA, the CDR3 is TGTGCCAGCCTCCTGGGGGAGACCCAGTACTTC.

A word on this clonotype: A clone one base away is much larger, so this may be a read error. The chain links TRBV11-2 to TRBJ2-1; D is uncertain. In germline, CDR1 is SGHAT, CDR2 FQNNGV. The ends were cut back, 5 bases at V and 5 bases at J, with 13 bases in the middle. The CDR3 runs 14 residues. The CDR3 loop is CASSRSENHNEQFF. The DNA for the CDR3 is TGTGCCAGCAGCCGGAGCGAGAACCACAATGAGCAGTTCTTC. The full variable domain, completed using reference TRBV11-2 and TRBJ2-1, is EAGVAQSPRYKIIEKRQSVAFWCNPISGHATLYWYQQILGQGPKLLIQFQNNGVVDDSQLPKDRFSAERLKGVDSTLKIQPAKLEDSAVYLCASSRSENHNEQFFGPGTRLTVL.

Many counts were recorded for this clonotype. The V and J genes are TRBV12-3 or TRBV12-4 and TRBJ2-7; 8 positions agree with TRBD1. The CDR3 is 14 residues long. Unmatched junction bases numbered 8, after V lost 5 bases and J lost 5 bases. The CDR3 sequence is CASSPRTGTHEQYF. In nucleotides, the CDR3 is TGTGCCAGCAGTCCCCGGACAGGGACCCACGAGCAGTACTTC.

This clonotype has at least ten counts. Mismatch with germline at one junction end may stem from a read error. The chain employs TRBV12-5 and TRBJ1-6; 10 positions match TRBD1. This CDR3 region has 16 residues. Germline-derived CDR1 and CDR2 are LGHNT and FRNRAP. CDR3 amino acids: CASGRNTGQGYSPIHF. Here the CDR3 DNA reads TGTGCTAGTGGCCGTAATACGGGACAGGGGTACTCACCCATCCACTTT.